Given below is one T cell receptor beta chain in context. Its target is not known. TCRdb reanalysed the RT-PCR reads using MiXCR and keeps one entry per CDR3 protein. The sample has 650,000 to 850,000 distinct CDR3 sequences; roughly 14% are singletons. The sample comes from a study of response to subunit inactivated influenza vaccine. Overall study findings and caveats: The authors suggested that every seasonal influenza vaccination recruits few new T cells.

The CDR3 spans 14 residues. The germline gives CDR1 KGHSH, CDR2 LQKENI. V was pared by 0 bases and J by 2 bases, with 6 bases between. This specimen was PBMCs from blood, taken roughly 2 weeks before vaccination. The receptor comes from a man between 50 and 59 years old who received an inactivated influenza vaccine. This chain connects TRBV18 to TRBJ2-3; no firm D call. Here the CDR3 reads CASSPPAATDTQYF. The CDR3 nucleotides read TGTGCCAGCTCACCACCGGCAGCCACAGATACGCAGTATTTT.